The source of this TCR beta chain is a study of metastatic and nonmetastatic thyroid tumors. For the study at large: It was across blood and tumor or nodule tissue from malignant and benign thyroid patients that repertoires were compared.

A word on this clone: No antigen is known for it.

Source study methods: Clinicopathological groups differed in CDR3, with these differences serving to build a distant-metastasis classifier for papillary thyroid cancer. TCRdb re-called clones via MiXCR from the PCR reads. These V and J calls are TCRdb output, not the study's own analysis. Of tens of thousands of clones in the sample, around 16% were seen once. Study outcomes and limitations: Significantly higher TCR beta diversity was reportedly seen in malignant thyroid tumors than benign nodules, in blood and tumor.

Until they underwent thyroid surgery, no patient had received any treatment. Sequences were obtained from blood. The origin of this receptor is a female donor with papillary thyroid cancer or a benign thyroid nodule (not recorded which). Some clones in this sample may be carry-over from other donors' samples.

CDR3 nucleotides: TGTGCCAGCAGCCCCGGCAAATTCTATGGCTACACCTTC. Translating gives CASSPGKFYGYTF. The chain couples TRBV14 to TRBJ1-2; D not certain. Trimming removed 4 bases from V and 4 bases from J, with 10 bases in between. Germline CDR1 reads SGHDN; CDR2 reads FVKESK. There are 13 residues in the CDR3.